Below, 10 T cell receptor beta chains from the same sample are listed, as sequenced in a study of T cells in Graves' hyperthyroidism and ophthalmopathy. The investigators amplified TCR beta CDR3 regions from RNA transcripts. First-round RT-PCR of the TCR CDR3 relied on the HTBI primer set. TCRdb re-called the multiplex PCR reads with MiXCR, one entry per CDR3 protein. Of hundreds of thousands of distinct CDR3 sequences listed, approximately 25% are singletons. Sequencing was done on a sample of blood. The receptors come from a woman in her 30s with Graves' ophthalmopathy.

In this sample, this clonotype turned up many times. The gene calls are TRBV7-9 and TRBJ1-2, with a weak D call TRBD1 (6 bases). This CDR3 has 15 residues. CDR1 and CDR2 from the germline V gene are SEHNR and FQNEAQ (reference sequence). Trimming pared 5 bases from V and 0 bases from J, leaving 13 bases between. CDR3 sequence reads: CASSTTRTANYGYTF. CDR3 coding DNA: TGTGCCAGCAGCACGACCCGGACAGCTAACTATGGCTACACCTTC.

This clonotype was found many times. The V call is TRBV6-2 or TRBV6-3, the J call TRBJ2-7, with 8 bases that match TRBD2. Germline assignment: CDR1 MNHEY and CDR2 SVGEGT. This CDR3 comprises 13 residues. V lost 2 bases and J lost 6; bases outside the gene matches: 3. DNA of the CDR3: TGTGCCAGCAGTTACCGTCGGGGGGGCGAGCAGTACTTC. The encoded protein is CASSYRRGGEQYF.

V and J are TRBV24-1 and TRBJ1-2; D unresolved. The V end lost 3 bases, the J end lost 3 bases, and 7 bases lay between the germline ends. CDR3 length equals 13 residues. Germline V gives CDR1 KGHDR, CDR2 SFDVKD. CDR3 sequence reads: CATSDPPDYGYTF. In DNA form, the CDR3 reads TGTGCCACCAGTGATCCCCCCGACTATGGCTACACCTTC.

The chain joins TRBV18 to TRBJ1-1; 8 positions agree with TRBD1. V lost 5 bases and J lost 1; bases outside the gene matches: 3. The CDR3 is made up of 14 amino acids. CDR1 is KGHSH, CDR2 LQKENI, per germline. The DNA of the CDR3 is TGTGCCAGCTCATCAGGGGGCCCGAACACTGAAGCTTTCTTT. Amino acids: CASSSGGPNTEAFF.

This clonotype was detected many times. The rearrangement joins TRBV29-1 to TRBJ2-5; D remains ambiguous. V dropped 1 base and J dropped 1 base, with 10 bases sitting between them. The CDR3 has 14 amino acids. CDR1 SQVTM and CDR2 ANQGSEA come from the germline V gene. CDR3 loop: CSVEAGSLQETQYF. In nucleotides, the CDR3 is TGCAGCGTTGAAGCTGGCAGCCTCCAAGAGACCCAGTACTTC. Drawing the rest from reference TRBV29-1 and TRBJ2-5, the complete variable domain is SAVISQKPSRDICQRGTSLTIQCQVDSQVTMMFWYRQQPGQSLTLIATANQGSEATYESGFVIDKFPISRPNLTFSTLTVSNMSPEDSSIYLCSVEAGSLQETQYFGPGTRLLVL.

This clonotype was seen repeatedly, ten times or more. The chain carries TRBV30 and TRBJ1-2; D might be TRBD1 (5 bases). The CDR3 consists of 12 residues. Germline values: CDR1 GTSNPN, CDR2 SVGIG (reference sequence). V lost 1 base to trimming and J lost 3 bases, with 6 bases between them. CDR3 bases: TGTGCCTGGAGTGGCAGGGACTATGGCTACACCTTC. This codes for CAWSGRDYGYTF.

In its sample, this clonotype was seen many times. The gene calls are TRBV9 and TRBJ2-5, with TRBD2 as a possible D gene (5 bases). Trimming removed 0 bases from V and 1 base from J, with 13 bases in between. Per the germline V gene, CDR1 is SGDLS and CDR2 is YYNGEE. CDR3 length equals 16 residues. The CDR3 nucleotides are TGTGCCAGCAGCGTAGGATTTGGAGGCCTCCAAGAGACCCAGTACTTC. Translation gives CASSVGFGGLQETQYF.

V is TRBV12-3 or TRBV12-4 and J is TRBJ2-7, with 9 positions matching TRBD1. CDR3 length equals 14 residues. The trim removed 6 bases at V and 5 bases at J, leaving 8 bases unmatched. DNA of the CDR3: TGTGCCAGCAGCATAGGACAGGGGTGGAACGAGCAGTACTTC. It yields the protein CASSIGQGWNEQYF.

This clonotype was seen a few times. The rearrangement uses TRBV11-2 and TRBJ2-7; TRBD1 agrees at 11 bases. The CDR3 contains 13 residues. V lost 6 bases, J lost 6 bases, and 4 bases stayed unmatched. The germline CDR1 and CDR2 sequences are SGHAT and FQNNGV. The DNA of the CDR3 is TGTGCCAGCAGAGGTGGGACAGGGGGCGAGCAGTACTTC. Amino acids: CASRGGTGGEQYF.

This clonotype was seen only a few times. The chain is built from TRBV5-5 and TRBJ2-7, with D uncertain. CDR1 and CDR2 from the germline V gene are SGHKS and YYEKEE (reference sequence). The V gene lost 4 bases and the J gene lost 0 bases, with 11 bases spanning the gap. The CDR3 runs 14 residues. In DNA, the CDR3 is TGTGCCAGCAGCCCCATACAGAGCTCCTACGAGCAGTACTTC. It encodes CASSPIQSSYEQYF.